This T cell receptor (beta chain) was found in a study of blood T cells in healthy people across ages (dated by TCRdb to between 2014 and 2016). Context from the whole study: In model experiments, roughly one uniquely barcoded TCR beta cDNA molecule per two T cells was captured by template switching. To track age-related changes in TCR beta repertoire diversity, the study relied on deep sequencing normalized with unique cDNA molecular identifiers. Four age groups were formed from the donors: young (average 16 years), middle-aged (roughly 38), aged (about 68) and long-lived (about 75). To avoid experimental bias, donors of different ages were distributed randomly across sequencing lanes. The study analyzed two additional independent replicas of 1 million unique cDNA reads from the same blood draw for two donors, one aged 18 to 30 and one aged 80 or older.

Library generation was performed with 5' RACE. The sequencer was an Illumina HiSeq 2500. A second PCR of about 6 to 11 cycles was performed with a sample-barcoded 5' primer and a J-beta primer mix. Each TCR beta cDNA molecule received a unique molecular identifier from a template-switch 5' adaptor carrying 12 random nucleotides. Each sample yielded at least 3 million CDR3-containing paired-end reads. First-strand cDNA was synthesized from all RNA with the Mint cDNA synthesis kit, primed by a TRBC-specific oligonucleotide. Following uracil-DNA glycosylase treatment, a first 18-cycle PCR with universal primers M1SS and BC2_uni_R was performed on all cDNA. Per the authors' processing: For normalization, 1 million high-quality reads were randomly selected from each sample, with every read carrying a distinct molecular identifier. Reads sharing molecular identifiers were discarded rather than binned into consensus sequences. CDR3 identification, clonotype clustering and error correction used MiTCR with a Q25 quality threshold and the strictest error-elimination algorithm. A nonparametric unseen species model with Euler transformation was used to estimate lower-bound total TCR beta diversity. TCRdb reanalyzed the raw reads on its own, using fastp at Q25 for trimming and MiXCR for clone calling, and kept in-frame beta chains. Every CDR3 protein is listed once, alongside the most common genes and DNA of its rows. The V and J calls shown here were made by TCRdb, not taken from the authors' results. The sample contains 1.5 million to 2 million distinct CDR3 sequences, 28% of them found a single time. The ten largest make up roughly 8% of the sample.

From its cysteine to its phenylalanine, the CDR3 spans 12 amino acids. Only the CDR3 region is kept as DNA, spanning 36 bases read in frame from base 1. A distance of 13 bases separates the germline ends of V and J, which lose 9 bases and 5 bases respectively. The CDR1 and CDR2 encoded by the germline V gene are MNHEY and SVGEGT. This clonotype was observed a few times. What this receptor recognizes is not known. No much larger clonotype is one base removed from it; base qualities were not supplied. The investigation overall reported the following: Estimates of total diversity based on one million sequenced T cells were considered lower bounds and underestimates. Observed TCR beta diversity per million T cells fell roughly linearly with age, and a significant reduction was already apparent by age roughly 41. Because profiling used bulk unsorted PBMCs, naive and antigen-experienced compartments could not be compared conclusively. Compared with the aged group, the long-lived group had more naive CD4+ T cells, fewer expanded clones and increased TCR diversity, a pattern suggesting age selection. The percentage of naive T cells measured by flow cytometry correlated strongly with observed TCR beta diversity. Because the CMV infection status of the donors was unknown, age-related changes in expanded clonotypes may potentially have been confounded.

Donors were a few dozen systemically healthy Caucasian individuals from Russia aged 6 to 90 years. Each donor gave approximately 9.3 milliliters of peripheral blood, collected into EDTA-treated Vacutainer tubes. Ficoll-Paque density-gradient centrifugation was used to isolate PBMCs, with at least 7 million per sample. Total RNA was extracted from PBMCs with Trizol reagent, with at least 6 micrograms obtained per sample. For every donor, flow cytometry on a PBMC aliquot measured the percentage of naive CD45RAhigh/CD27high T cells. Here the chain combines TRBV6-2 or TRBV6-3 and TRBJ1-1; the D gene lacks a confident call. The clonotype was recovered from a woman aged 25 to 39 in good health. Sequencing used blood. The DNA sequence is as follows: TGTGCCAGTTTGGACGGCCTAACTGAAGCTTTCTTT. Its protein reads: CASLDGLTEAFF.